This T cell receptor beta chain was retrieved from a study of cytomegalovirus exposure and HLA in healthy donors. Deletions cut 9 bases from V and 6 bases from J, with 17 bases between. Germline lookup yields CDR1 MNHEY and CDR2 SVGAGI. The CDR3 extends over 13 amino acids. Study-wide points: Only CMV serostatus was available as immune exposure information.

This clone was observed once. Antigen specificity is unknown. The PCR had 60 Vbeta and 13 Jbeta primers. Libraries were prepared by immunoSEQ multiplex PCR; TCRdb keeps only in-frame clonotypes and omits some of them. The sample records some 190,000 clones, about 81% being singletons. V is TRBV6-5 and J is TRBJ1-1, with D perhaps TRBD1 (5 bases). The TCR sequence derives from a man between 18 and 29 years old in good health and CMV-seronegative. Sequencing was done on a sample of PBMCs. The CDR3 sequence is CASAGPWMSEAFF. The CDR3 nucleotides are TGTGCCAGTGCGGGACCCTGGATGTCTGAAGCTTTCTTT.